The present entry profiles one TCR beta chain with its context. Its specificity is not known. The data were obtained in a study of T cell responses to AZD1222 COVID-19 vaccine. Study information: Timing groups of about 4 and about 12 weeks for second doses were pooled.

Using immunoSEQ multiplex PCR, the repertoire was profiled, and TCRdb retains in-frame clones only, with some absent. The sample has about 130,000 clones; 90% are singletons. Regarding the study as a whole: The donor group comprised mostly white British people and more females; the analysis possibly underestimated clonal diversity. Seropositive status at baseline applied to only a handful of AZD1222 recipients. Spike-spanning, vaccine-associated CD4 TCRs were dominant at 160-218 and 743-854.

The CDR3 covers 14 residues. Germline CDR1 is MRHNA and CDR2 is SNTAGT. Trimming left V 3 bases short and J 11 bases short, with 14 bases between. The V call is TRBV6-4, the J call TRBJ1-6; D remains ambiguous. The specimen comprised peripheral blood, sampled on day 0 of AZD1222 vaccination. The TCR sequence derives from an adult in good health. The CDR3 DNA reads TGTGCCAGCAGTGAGGGAGTTAAAGGAACACCCCTCCACTTT. Residues: CASSEGVKGTPLHF.